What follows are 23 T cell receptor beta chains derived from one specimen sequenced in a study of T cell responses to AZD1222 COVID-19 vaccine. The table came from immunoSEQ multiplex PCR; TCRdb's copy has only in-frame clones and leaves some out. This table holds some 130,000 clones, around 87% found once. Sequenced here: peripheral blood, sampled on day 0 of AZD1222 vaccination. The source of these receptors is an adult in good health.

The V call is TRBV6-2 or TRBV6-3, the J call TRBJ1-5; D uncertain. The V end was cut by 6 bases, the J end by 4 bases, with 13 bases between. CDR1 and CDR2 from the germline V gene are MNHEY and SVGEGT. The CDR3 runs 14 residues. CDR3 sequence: CASSVREGNQPQHF. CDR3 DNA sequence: TGTGCCAGCAGCGTTCGGGAAGGGAATCAGCCCCAGCATTTT.

The DNA of the CDR3 is TGCGCCAGCACCAGGGATACGAACACTGAAGCTTTCTTT. Amino acids: CASTRDTNTEAFF. The chain links TRBV5-1 to TRBJ1-1, with D perhaps matching TRBD1 (5 bases). Trimming pared 6 bases from V and 1 base from J, leaving 10 bases between. CDR1 is SGHRS and CDR2 is YFSETQ in the germline V gene. The CDR3 is 13 residues long. Full variable domain (missing parts from reference TRBV5-1 and TRBJ1-1): KAGVTQTPRYLIKTRGQQVTLSCSPISGHRSVSWYQQTPGQGLQFLFEYFSETQRNKGNFPGRFSGRQFSNSRSEMNVSTLELGDSALYLCASTRDTNTEAFFGQGTRLTVV.

DNA for the CDR3: TGTGCCAGCAGCGACCGGGACAGGGATTATGGCTACACCTTC. Encoded protein: CASSDRDRDYGYTF. The chain couples TRBV9 to TRBJ1-2; 9 bases agree with TRBD1. Germline V lookup: CDR1 SGDLS, CDR2 YYNGEE. Trimming took 3 bases from V and 5 from J; bases not matched to a gene: 5. This CDR3 contains 14 residues.

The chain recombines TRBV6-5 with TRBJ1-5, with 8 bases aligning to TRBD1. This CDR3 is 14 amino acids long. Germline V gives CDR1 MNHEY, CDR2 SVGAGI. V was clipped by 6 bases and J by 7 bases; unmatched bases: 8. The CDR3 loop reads CASRHQGAGQPQHF. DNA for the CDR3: TGTGCCAGCAGGCATCAGGGGGCGGGACAGCCCCAGCATTTT.

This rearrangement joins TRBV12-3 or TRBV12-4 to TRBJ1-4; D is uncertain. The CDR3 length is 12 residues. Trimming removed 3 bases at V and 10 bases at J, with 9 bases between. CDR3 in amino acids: CASSFMSLKLFF. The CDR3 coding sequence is TGTGCCAGCAGTTTCATGAGCCTAAAACTGTTTTTT.

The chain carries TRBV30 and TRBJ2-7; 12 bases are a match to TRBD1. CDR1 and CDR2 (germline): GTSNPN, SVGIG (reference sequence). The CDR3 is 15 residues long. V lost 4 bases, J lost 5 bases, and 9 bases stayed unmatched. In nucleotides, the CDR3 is TGTGCCTGGACCGCCGGGACAGGGGGCCCCCACGAGCAGTACTTC. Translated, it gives CAWTAGTGGPHEQYF. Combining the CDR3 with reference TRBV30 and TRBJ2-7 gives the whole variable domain SQTIHQWPATLVQPVGSPLSLECTVEGTSNPNLYWYRQAAGRGLQLLFYSVGIGQISSEVPQNLSASRPQDRQFILSSKKLLLSDSGFYLCAWTAGTGGPHEQYFGPGTRLTVT.

The CDR3 loop reads CASSTKDTIYF. DNA of the CDR3: TGTGCCAGCTCAACCAAGGACACCATATATTTT. The V call is TRBV18, the J call TRBJ1-3, with D uncertain. The CDR3 extends over 11 amino acids. V dropped 5 bases and J dropped 8 bases, with 7 bases sitting between them. The germline gives CDR1 KGHSH, CDR2 LQKENI.

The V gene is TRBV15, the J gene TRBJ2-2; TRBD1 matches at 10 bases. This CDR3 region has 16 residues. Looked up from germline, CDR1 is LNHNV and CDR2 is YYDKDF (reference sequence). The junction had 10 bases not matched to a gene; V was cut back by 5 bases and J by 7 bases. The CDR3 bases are TGTGCCACCAGCGCGACAGGGGGCAAGTTTAGCGGGGAGCTGTTTTTT. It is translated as CATSATGGKFSGELFF.

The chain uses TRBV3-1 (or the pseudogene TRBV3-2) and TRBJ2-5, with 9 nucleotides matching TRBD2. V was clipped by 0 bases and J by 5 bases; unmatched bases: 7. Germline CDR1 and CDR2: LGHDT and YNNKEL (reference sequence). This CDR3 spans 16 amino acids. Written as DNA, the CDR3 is TGTGCCAGCAGCCAAGATCGGCTAGCGGGGAAGGAGACCCAGTACTTC. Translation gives CASSQDRLAGKETQYF.

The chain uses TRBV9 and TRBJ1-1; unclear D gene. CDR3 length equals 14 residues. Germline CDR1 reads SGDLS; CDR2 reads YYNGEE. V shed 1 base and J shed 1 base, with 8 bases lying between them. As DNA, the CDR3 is TGTGCCAGCAGCGTATACGGCTCGAACACTGAAGCTTTCTTT. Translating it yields CASSVYGSNTEAFF.

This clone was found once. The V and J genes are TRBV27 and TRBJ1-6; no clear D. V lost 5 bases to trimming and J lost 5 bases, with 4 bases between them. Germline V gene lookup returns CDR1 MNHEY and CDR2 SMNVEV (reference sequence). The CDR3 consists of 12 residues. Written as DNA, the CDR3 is TGTGCCAGCAGTCCCCATAATTCACCCCTCCACTTT. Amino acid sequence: CASSPHNSPLHF.

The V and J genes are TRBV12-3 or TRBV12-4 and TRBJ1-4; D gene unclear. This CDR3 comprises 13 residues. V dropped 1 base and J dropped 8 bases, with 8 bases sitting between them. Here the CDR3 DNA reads TGTGCCAGCAGTTTAGGACATGTAGAAAAACTGTTTTTT. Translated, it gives CASSLGHVEKLFF.

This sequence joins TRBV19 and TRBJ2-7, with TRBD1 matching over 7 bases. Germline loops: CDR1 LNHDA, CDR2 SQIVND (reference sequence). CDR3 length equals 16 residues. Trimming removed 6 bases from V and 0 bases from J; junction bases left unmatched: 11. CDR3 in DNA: TGTGCCAGTAGGGGACCAAGACAGGGCAGCTCCTACGAGCAGTACTTC. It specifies CASRGPRQGSSYEQYF.

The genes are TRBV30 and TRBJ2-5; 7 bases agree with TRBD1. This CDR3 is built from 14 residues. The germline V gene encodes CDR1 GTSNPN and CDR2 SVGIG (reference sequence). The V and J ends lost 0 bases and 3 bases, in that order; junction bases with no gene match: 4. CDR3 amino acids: CAWSVPDREETQYF. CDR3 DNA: TGTGCCTGGAGTGTACCCGACAGGGAAGAGACCCAGTACTTC.

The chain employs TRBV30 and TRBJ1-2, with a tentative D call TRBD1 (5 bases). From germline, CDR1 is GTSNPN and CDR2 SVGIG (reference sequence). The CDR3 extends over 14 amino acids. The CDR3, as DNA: TGTCCCTTGGGCGTCCAGGGAGCCTCCTATGGCTACACCTTC. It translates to CPLGVQGASYGYTF.

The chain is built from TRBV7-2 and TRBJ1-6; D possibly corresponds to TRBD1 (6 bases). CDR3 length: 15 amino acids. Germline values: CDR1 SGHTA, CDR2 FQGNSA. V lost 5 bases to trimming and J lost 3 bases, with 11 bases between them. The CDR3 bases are TGTGCCAGCAGCCCCGGGACAAGCTATAATTCACCCCTCCACTTT. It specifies CASSPGTSYNSPLHF. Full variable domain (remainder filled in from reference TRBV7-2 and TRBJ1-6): GAGVSQSPSNKVTEKGKDVELRCDPISGHTALYWYRQSLGQGLEFLIYFQGNSAPDKSGLPSDRFSAERTGGSVSTLTIQRTQQEDSAVYLCASSPGTSYNSPLHFGNGTRLTVT.

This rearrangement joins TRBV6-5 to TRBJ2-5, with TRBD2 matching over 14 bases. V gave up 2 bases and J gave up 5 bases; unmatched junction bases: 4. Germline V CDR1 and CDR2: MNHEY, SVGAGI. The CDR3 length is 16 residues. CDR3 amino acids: CASSYPTSGGVETQYF. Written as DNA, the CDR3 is TGTGCCAGCAGTTACCCGACTAGCGGGGGGGTGGAGACCCAGTACTTC.

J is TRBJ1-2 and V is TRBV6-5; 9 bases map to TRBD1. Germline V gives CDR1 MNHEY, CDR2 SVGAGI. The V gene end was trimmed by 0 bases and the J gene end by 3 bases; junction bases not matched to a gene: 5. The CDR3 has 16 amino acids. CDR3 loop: CASSYSSQGADYGYTF. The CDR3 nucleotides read TGTGCCAGCAGTTACTCGTCACAGGGGGCGGACTATGGCTACACCTTC.

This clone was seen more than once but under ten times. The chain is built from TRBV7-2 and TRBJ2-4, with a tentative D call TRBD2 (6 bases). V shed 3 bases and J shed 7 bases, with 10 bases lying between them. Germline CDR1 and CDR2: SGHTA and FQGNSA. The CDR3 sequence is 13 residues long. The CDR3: CASSLEGRNIQYF. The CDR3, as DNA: TGTGCCAGCAGCTTGGAGGGACGGAACATTCAGTACTTC.

CDR3 DNA sequence: TGTGCCAGCAGCGCTTATTCCGAGCAGTACTTC. Its protein product is CASSAYSEQYF. The genes are TRBV12-3 or TRBV12-4 and TRBJ2-7; D unresolved. The ends were cut back, 6 bases at V and 6 bases at J, with 9 bases in the middle. The CDR3 is 11 amino acids.

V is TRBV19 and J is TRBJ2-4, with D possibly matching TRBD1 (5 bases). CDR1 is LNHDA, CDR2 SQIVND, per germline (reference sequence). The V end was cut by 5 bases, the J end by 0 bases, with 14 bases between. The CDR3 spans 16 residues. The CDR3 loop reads CASSGGRALAKNIQYF. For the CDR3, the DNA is TGTGCCAGTAGTGGTGGCAGGGCCCTAGCCAAAAACATTCAGTACTTC.

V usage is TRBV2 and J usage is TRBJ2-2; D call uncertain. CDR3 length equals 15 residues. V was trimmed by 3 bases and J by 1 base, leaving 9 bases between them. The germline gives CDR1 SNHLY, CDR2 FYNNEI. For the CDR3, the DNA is TGTGCCAGCAGTGAGGCGACCGGGAACACCGGGGAGCTGTTTTTT. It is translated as CASSEATGNTGELFF.

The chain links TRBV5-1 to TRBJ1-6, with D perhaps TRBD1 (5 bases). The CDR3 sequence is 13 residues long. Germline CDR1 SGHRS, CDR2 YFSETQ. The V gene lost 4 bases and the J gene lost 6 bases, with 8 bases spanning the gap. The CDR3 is CASSPDSNSPLHF. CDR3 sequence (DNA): TGCGCCAGCAGCCCCGACAGTAATTCACCCCTCCACTTT.